The clone carrying this TCR beta chain was observed at least ten times. The antigen is undetermined. This record belongs to a study of T cell repertoires in cytomegalovirus infection. Study-wide context: From public TCR beta signatures came an indication of both CMV infection and matching HLA type. Study-wide results and caveats: Individuals carrying CMV plus the relevant HLA were identified by cumulative frequency of public TCR beta families.

TCRdb used MiXCR to reprocess the reads, holding one entry per CDR3 protein. The data contain 65,000 to 90,000 distinct CDR3 sequences, under 4.5% of them singletons. The CDR3 covers 13 residues. The V and J ends lost 3 bases and 1 base respectively, with 6 bases between them. The germline V gene encodes CDR1 SQVTM and CDR2 ANQGSEA. Sequencing used PBMCs. The rearrangement links TRBV29-1 to TRBJ2-2; D is uncertain. The TCR originated in a human donor in good health (CMV status not recorded). Some clones in this sample may be carry-over from other donors' samples. CDR3 amino acids: CSVEGRNTGELFF. CDR3 bases: TGCAGCGTTGAGGGTCGGAACACCGGGGAGCTGTTTTTT.